One and the same sample provided the 21 T cell receptor beta chains below, sequenced in a study of circulating and synovial CD4+ cells in juvenile arthritis. The data were produced by immunoSEQ multiplex PCR, yet TCRdb's version contains in-frame clones alone and is incomplete. In the table there are 39,000 or so clones, 90% to 95% of which are singletons. Sequencing was done on a sample of CD4+ T cells from blood. The source of these receptors is a human donor with juvenile idiopathic arthritis.

This chain links TRBV7-2 with TRBJ1-3; 8 bases line up with TRBD1. J gave up 4 bases and V 5 bases, and 7 bases lay outside the gene matches. The CDR3 totals 15 residues. The germline gives CDR1 SGHTA, CDR2 FQGNSA. CDR3 DNA: TGTGCCAGCAGCCCAGGACAGGGAAGGGGAAACACCATATATTTT. It encodes CASSPGQGRGNTIYF. The whole variable domain, remainder taken from reference TRBV7-2 and TRBJ1-3, is GAGVSQSPSNKVTEKGKDVELRCDPISGHTALYWYRQSLGQGLEFLIYFQGNSAPDKSGLPSDRFSAERTGGSVSTLTIQRTQQEDSAVYLCASSPGQGRGNTIYFGEGSWLTVV.

The V and J genes are TRBV11-1 and TRBJ2-3; TRBD2 matches at 11 bases. This CDR3 region has 17 residues. With V trimmed by 5 bases and J by 4 bases, 11 bases remained unmatched. The germline V gene encodes CDR1 SGHAT and CDR2 FQDESV (reference sequence). In DNA, the CDR3 is TGTGCCAGCAGCCCAGCACTCACTAGCGGGGGTGCAGATACGCAGTATTTT. Encoded protein: CASSPALTSGGADTQYF.

This rearrangement joins TRBV11-3 to TRBJ2-5, with TRBD1 matching 9 bases. CDR1 and CDR2 (germline): SGHNT, YENEEA. The CDR3 is 15 amino acids. The ends lost 5 bases at V and 3 bases at J; junction bases unmatched: 7. CDR3 sequence: CASSPEGTGKETQYF. In DNA, the CDR3 is TGTGCCAGCAGCCCTGAGGGGACAGGGAAAGAGACCCAGTACTTC.

V and J are TRBV5-4 and TRBJ2-1; possibly TRBD2 for D (6 bases). This CDR3 region has 16 residues. V was cut by 0 bases and J by 6 bases, with 16 bases left in between. Germline assignment: CDR1 SGHNT and CDR2 YYREEE (reference sequence). CDR3 coding DNA: TGTGCCAGCAGCTTGGATCCGGGGCCCGGGAGCAATGAGCAGTTCTTC. It codes for CASSLDPGPGSNEQFF.

The chain combines TRBV9 with TRBJ1-1; 7 bases are shared with TRBD1. The CDR3 runs to 13 residues. In germline, CDR1 is SGDLS, CDR2 YYNGEE. The V segment lost 3 bases and the J segment 3 bases; nucleotides outside the gene matches: 2. The CDR3 DNA follows: TGTGCCAGCAGCGGGCAGGGGGACACTGAAGCTTTCTTT. It is translated as CASSGQGDTEAFF.

This clone was observed once. The chain links TRBV2 to TRBJ2-1; 12 positions match TRBD2. Trimming took 7 bases from V and 15 from J; bases not matched to a gene: 16. The CDR3 extends over 15 amino acids. Germline V gene sequence: CDR1 SNHLY, CDR2 FYNNEI. CDR3 sequence reads: CASTQLTSGGGPRFF. CDR3 nucleotides: TGTGCCAGCACCCAACTGACTAGCGGGGGAGGCCCTAGGTTCTTC.

The V call is TRBV11-2, the J call TRBJ1-2; D uncertain. The CDR3 has 14 residues. Germline V gene sequence: CDR1 SGHAT, CDR2 FQNNGV. V shed 3 bases and J shed 5 bases, with 13 bases lying between them. The CDR3 DNA sequence: TGTGCCAGCAGCTTGGGGAGTCTTCGGTATGGCTACACCTTC. It specifies CASSLGSLRYGYTF.

In DNA form, the CDR3 reads TGTGCCAGCAGCTTTGAAGAGGTCAAAGCATCCGAGCAGTACTTC. Translated: CASSFEEVKASEQYF. J is TRBJ2-7 and V is TRBV5-4; D ambiguous. Looked up from germline, CDR1 is SGHNT and CDR2 is YYREEE (reference sequence). V gave up 2 bases and J gave up 6 bases, with 18 bases separating them. The CDR3 consists of 15 residues.

The chain combines TRBV10-3 with TRBJ2-2; a possible D gene is TRBD1 (8 bases). Germline CDR1 is ENHRY and CDR2 is SYGVKD. Trimming removed 6 bases from V and 1 base from J, with 12 bases in between. This CDR3 comprises 15 residues. In DNA, the CDR3 is TGTGCCATCAGGGGGGGGACAGGGAACACCGGGGAGCTGTTTTTT. Translated, it gives CAIRGGTGNTGELFF.

In DNA, the CDR3 is TGCGCCAGCAGCCAAGGCTTCCTGACGAACCCAAGGGGAGGCTACACCTTC. Amino acids: CASSQGFLTNPRGGYTF. V usage is TRBV4-1 and J usage is TRBJ1-2; tentative D call: TRBD1 (5 bases). The germline CDR1 and CDR2 sequences are MGHRA and YSYEKL. V dropped 1 base and J dropped 8 bases, with 23 bases sitting between them. The CDR3 is made up of 17 amino acids.

In this sample, this clone turned up once. The rearrangement uses TRBV7-2 and TRBJ1-5; TRBD1 matches 9 bases. CDR1 is SGHTA, CDR2 FQGNSA, per germline. V was pared by 3 bases and J by 1 base, with 1 base of the junction left unmatched. CDR3 size: 15 residues. The CDR3: CASSFTGGSNQPQHF. In nucleotides, the CDR3 is TGTGCCAGCAGCTTCACAGGGGGCAGCAATCAGCCCCAGCATTTT.

V usage is TRBV2 and J usage is TRBJ2-6; possible D gene TRBD1, 6 bases. The CDR3 contains 15 residues. The V gene lost 3 bases and the J gene lost 1 base, with 7 bases spanning the gap. Germline CDR1 is SNHLY and CDR2 is FYNNEI. CDR3 region: CASSDRGSGANVLTF. CDR3 DNA sequence: TGTGCCAGCAGTGACAGGGGATCTGGGGCCAACGTCCTGACTTTC.

The chain recombines TRBV7-2 with TRBJ2-2; the D gene is possibly TRBD1 (6 bases). The CDR3 consists of 17 residues. The V gene's germline CDR1 is SGHTA and CDR2 FQGNSA. V dropped 5 bases and J dropped 0 bases, with 16 bases sitting between them. In DNA, the CDR3 is TGTGCCAGCAGCCCATCTCCGGGACACACGAACACCGGGGAGCTGTTTTTT. Its protein is CASSPSPGHTNTGELFF.

This rearrangement joins TRBV4-2 to TRBJ2-2, with unresolved D. Per germline, CDR1 LGHNA and CDR2 YNFKEQ. The CDR3 sequence is 15 residues long. The V and J ends lost 1 base and 4 bases respectively, with 10 bases between them. The CDR3 is CASSQGATPTGELFF. The CDR3 DNA reads as TGTGCCAGCAGCCAAGGGGCTACCCCCACCGGGGAGCTGTTTTTT.

This chain connects TRBV2 to TRBJ1-1, with a weak D call TRBD1 (5 bases). In germline, CDR1 is SNHLY, CDR2 FYNNEI. The CDR3 has 14 residues. Trimming removed 6 bases at V and 3 bases at J, with 14 bases between. The CDR3 sequence is CASRRRGGDTEAFF. The CDR3 DNA sequence: TGTGCCAGCAGGAGGAGGGGCGGGGACACTGAAGCTTTCTTT. The entire variable domain, with the rest obtained from reference TRBV2 and TRBJ1-1, is as follows: EPEVTQTPSHQVTQMGQEVILRCVPISNHLYFYWYRQILGQKVEFLVSFYNNEISEKSEIFDDQFSVERPDGSNFTLKIRSTKLEDSAMYFCASRRRGGDTEAFFGQGTRLTVV.

The chain couples TRBV27 to TRBJ1-1; D perhaps matches TRBD1 (5 bases). Between the trimmed V and J ends, which lost 6 bases and 6 bases, there was a span of 17 bases. The germline CDR1 and CDR2 sequences are MNHEY and SMNVEV (reference sequence). The CDR3 totals 14 residues. The CDR3 nucleotides read TGTGCCAGCAGGCCACGGGGGATGTATGCTGAAGCTTTCTTT. It yields the protein CASRPRGMYAEAFF.

The rearrangement joins TRBV5-4 to TRBJ2-3; 11 bases align to TRBD2. Losses at the gene ends were 7 bases for V and 5 bases for J; bases not matched to a gene: 12. Germline V gives CDR1 SGHNT, CDR2 YYREEE (reference sequence). CDR3 length: 16 amino acids. The CDR3 DNA reads as TGTGCCAGCGCTATGCCAGGGCTAGCGGGGGGAGATACGCAGTATTTT. Translating it yields CASAMPGLAGGDTQYF.

The chain links TRBV5-6 to TRBJ1-2, with D uncertain. In germline, CDR1 is SGHDT, CDR2 YYEEEE. V lost 3 bases and J lost 4, with 7 bases in between. CDR3 length: 12 amino acids. This CDR3 reads CASSSLVYGYTF. CDR3 DNA sequence: TGTGCCAGCAGCTCCCTTGTCTATGGCTACACCTTC.

CDR3 in DNA: TGTGCCAGTAGTATCGCCAGAATCTCTGGAAACACCATATATTTT. This codes for CASSIARISGNTIYF. The chain carries TRBV19 and TRBJ1-3; D gene ambiguous. In germline, CDR1 is LNHDA, CDR2 SQIVND (reference sequence). The CDR3 covers 15 residues. V lost 3 bases and J 0 bases, leaving 9 bases between the germline ends. The entire variable domain, with the rest obtained from reference TRBV19 and TRBJ1-3, is as follows: DGGITQSPKYLFRKEGQNVTLSCEQNLNHDAMYWYRQDPGQGLRLIYYSQIVNDFQKGDIAEGYSVSREKKESFPLTVTSAQKNPTAFYLCASSIARISGNTIYFGEGSWLTVV.

The chain links TRBV7-9 to TRBJ1-1; D gene uncertain. The CDR3 consists of 13 residues. Germline loops: CDR1 SEHNR, CDR2 FQNEAQ (reference sequence). V dropped 2 bases and J dropped 6 bases, with 10 bases sitting between them. The CDR3 protein is CASSLRPGSEAFF. The CDR3 DNA reads TGTGCCAGCAGCTTACGGCCGGGATCTGAAGCTTTCTTT.

The chain has TRBV7-2 and TRBJ2-1; 8 nucleotides match TRBD1. Germline-derived CDR1 and CDR2 are SGHTA and FQGNSA. Trimming removed 4 bases from V and 5 bases from J; junction bases left unmatched: 10. The CDR3 contains 16 residues. CDR3 loop: CASSSTGTGVHNEQFF. The CDR3 region has the DNA TGTGCCAGCAGCTCTACCGGGACAGGAGTACACAATGAGCAGTTCTTC.